This record looks at one T cell receptor (beta chain) sequence and its context. This entry comes from a study of OX40 agonist ivuxolimab in advanced cancers. Sequencing used immunoSEQ multiplex PCR; TCRdb keeps in-frame clones, though not all of them. This table holds 90,000 to 95,000 clones, under 90% found once. The TCR originated in an adult with an advanced solid tumor such as melanoma, head and neck, liver or kidney cancer. The sequenced sample was CD4+ or CD8+ T cells sorted from blood, obtained in a trial of the OX40 agonist ivuxolimab.

This chain's CDR3 is CASSDRGSSHQPQHF. CDR3 DNA: TGTGCCAGTAGTGACAGGGGTTCCTCTCATCAGCCCCAGCATTTT. The chain combines TRBV19 with TRBJ1-5; 8 positions agree with TRBD1. From germline, CDR1 is LNHDA and CDR2 SQIVND (reference sequence). This CDR3 is 15 amino acids long. V was pared by 5 bases and J by 5 bases, with 8 bases of the junction left unmatched.